This T cell receptor (beta chain) was retrieved from a study of T cells after somatic rescue of genetic block. Germline loops: CDR1 LNHDA, CDR2 SQIVND (reference sequence). The CDR3 runs 15 residues. V was shortened by 5 bases and J by 6 bases, with 16 bases between the two germline ends. The protocol was immunoSEQ multiplex PCR, while the TCRdb copy is restricted to in-frame clones and leaves out a portion. Of around 67,000 clones in the sample, around 90% were seen once. The sequenced sample consisted of peripheral blood mononuclear cells (PBMCs). This receptor was taken from a man between 40 and 49 years old. The chain employs TRBV19 and TRBJ1-4; the D gene is possibly TRBD1 (6 bases). The CDR3 sequence: CASSRRTDQDEKLFF. CDR3 sequence (DNA): TGTGCCAGTAGTCGCCGGACAGACCAAGATGAAAAACTGTTTTTT.